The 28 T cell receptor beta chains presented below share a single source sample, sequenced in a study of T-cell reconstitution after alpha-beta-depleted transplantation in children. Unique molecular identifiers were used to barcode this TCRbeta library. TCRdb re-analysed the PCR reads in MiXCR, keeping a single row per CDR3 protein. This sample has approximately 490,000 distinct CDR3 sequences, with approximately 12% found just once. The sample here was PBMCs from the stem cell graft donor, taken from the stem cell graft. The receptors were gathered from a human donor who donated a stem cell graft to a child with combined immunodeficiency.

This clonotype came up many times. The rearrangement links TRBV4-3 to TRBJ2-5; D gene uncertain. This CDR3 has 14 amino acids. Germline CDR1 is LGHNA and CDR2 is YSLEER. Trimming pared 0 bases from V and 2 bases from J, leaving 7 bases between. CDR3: CASSQETQQETQYF. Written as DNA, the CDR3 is TGCGCCAGCAGCCAAGAGACACAGCAAGAGACCCAGTACTTC.

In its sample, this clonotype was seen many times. Here the CDR3 DNA reads TGTGCCAGCAGTTTTTGGGACAACAGGTACGAGCAGTACTTC. Residues: CASSFWDNRYEQYF. The chain employs TRBV12-3 or TRBV12-4 and TRBJ2-7; D may be TRBD1 (6 bases). The length of the CDR3 is 14 residues. V shed 3 bases and J shed 4 bases, with 13 bases lying between them.

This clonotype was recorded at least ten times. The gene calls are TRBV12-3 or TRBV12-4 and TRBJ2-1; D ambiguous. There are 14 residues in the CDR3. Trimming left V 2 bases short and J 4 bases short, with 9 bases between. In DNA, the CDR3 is TGTGCCAGCAGTTTACCCGGACGATACAATGAGCAGTTCTTC. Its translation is CASSLPGRYNEQFF.

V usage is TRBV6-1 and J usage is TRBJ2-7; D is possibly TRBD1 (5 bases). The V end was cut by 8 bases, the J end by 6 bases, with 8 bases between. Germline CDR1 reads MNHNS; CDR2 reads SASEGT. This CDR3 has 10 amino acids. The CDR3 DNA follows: TGTGCCAGCGCAGGGCCCGAGCAGTACTTC. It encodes CASAGPEQYF.

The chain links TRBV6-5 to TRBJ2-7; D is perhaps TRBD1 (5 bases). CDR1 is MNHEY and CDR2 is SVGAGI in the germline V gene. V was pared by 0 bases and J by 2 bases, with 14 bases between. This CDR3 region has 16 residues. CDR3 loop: CASSYSSGRAPYEQYF. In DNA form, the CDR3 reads TGTGCCAGCAGTTACTCGAGTGGCAGGGCCCCCTACGAGCAGTACTTC.

DNA of the CDR3: TGCAGTGCCCCTGACAGGGATGCTGAAGCTTTCTTT. Protein product: CSAPDRDAEAFF. This rearrangement joins TRBV20-1 to TRBJ1-1, with 7 bases that match TRBD1. Trimming removed 6 bases from V and 6 bases from J; junction bases left unmatched: 7. The CDR3 covers 12 residues. The germline CDR1 and CDR2 sequences are DFQATT and SNEGSKA (reference sequence).

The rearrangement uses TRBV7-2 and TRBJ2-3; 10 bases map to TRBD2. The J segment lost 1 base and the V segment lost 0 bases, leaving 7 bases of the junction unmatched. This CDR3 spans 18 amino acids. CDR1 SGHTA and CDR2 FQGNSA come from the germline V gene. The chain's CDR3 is CASSLAHPLAGGTDTQYF. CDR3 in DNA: TGTGCCAGCAGCTTAGCCCACCCCCTAGCGGGAGGCACAGATACGCAGTATTTT.

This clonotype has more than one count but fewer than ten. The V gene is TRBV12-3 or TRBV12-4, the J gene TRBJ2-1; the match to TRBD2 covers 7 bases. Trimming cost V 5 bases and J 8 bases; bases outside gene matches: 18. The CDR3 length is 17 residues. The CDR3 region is CASSPLDGRASSHEQFF. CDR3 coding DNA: TGTGCCAGCAGTCCCCTAGATGGGAGGGCGAGTTCCCATGAGCAGTTCTTC.

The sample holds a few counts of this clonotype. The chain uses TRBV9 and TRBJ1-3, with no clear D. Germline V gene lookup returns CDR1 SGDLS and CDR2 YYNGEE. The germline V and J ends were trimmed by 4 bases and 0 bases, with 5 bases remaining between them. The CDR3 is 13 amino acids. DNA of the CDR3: TGTGCCAGCAGCCCGGTCTCTGGAAACACCATATATTTT. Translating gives CASSPVSGNTIYF.

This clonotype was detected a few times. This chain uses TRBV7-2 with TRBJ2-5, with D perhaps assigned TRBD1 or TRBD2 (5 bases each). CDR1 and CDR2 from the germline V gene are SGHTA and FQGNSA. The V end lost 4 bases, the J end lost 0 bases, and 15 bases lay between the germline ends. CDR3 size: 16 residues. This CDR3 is CASSYRQTGYQETQYF. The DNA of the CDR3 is TGTGCCAGCAGCTATCGACAGACGGGGTACCAAGAGACCCAGTACTTC.

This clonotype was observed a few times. The CDR3 is CASSLVGGGRTTDTQYF. In DNA form, the CDR3 reads TGCGCCAGCAGCTTGGTTGGAGGGGGCCGAACGACAGATACGCAGTATTTT. This chain joins TRBV5-1 and TRBJ2-3, with D perhaps matching TRBD1 (7 bases). This CDR3 is 17 amino acids long. With 0 bases removed from V and 3 bases from J, the gap between germline ends came to 17 bases. The germline gives CDR1 SGHRS, CDR2 YFSETQ. The variable domain in full, completed from reference TRBV5-1 and TRBJ2-3, reads KAGVTQTPRYLIKTRGQQVTLSCSPISGHRSVSWYQQTPGQGLQFLFEYFSETQRNKGNFPGRFSGRQFSNSRSEMNVSTLELGDSALYLCASSLVGGGRTTDTQYFGPGTRLTVL.

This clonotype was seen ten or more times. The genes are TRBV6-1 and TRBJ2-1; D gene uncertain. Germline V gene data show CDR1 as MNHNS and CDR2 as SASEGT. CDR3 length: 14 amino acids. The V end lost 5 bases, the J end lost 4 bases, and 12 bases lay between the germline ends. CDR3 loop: CASSQAAVYNEQFF. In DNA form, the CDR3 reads TGTGCCAGCAGTCAGGCGGCGGTATACAATGAGCAGTTCTTC.

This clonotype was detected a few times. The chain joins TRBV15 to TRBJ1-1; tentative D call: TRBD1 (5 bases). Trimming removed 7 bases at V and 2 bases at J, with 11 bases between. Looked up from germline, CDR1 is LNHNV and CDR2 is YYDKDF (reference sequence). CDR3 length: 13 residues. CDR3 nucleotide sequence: TGTGCCACCACCCCTGGGGGTAACACTGAAGCTTTCTTT. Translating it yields CATTPGGNTEAFF.

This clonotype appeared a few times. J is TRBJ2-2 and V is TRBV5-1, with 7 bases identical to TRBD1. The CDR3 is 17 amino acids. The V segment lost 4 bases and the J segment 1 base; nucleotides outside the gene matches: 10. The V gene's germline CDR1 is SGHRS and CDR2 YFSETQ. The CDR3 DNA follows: TGCGCCAGCAGCGGCACCTGGGACAGCAGGAACACCGGGGAGCTGTTTTTT. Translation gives CASSGTWDSRNTGELFF.

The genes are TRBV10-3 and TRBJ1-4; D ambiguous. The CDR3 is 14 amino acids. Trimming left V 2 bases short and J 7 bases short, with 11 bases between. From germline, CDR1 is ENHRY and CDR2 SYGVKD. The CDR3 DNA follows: TGTGCCATCAGTGAGGAGGTAGGAGGTGAAAAACTGTTTTTT. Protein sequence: CAISEEVGGEKLFF.

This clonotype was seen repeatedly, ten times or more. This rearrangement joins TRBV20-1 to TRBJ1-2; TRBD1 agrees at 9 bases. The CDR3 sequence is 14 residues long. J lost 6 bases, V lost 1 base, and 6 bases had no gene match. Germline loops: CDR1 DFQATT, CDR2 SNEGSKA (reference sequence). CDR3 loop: CSARGDREVDGYTF. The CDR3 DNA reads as TGCAGTGCTAGAGGGGACAGGGAGGTCGATGGCTACACCTTC.

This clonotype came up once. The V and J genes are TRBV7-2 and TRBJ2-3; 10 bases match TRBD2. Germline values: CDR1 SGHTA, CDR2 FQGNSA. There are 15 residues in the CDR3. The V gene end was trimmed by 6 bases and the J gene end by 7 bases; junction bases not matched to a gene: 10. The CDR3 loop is CASSLAGEPRHTQYF. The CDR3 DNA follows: TGTGCCAGCAGTCTAGCGGGGGAACCTCGCCATACGCAGTATTTT.

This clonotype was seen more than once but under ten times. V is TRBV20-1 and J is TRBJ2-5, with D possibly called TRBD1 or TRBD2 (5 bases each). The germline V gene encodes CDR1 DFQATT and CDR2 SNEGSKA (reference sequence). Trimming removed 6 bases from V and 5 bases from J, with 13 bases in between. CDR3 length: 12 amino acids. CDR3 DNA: TGCAGTGCCGAAGGGTGGGGGGAGACCCAGTACTTC. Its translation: CSAEGWGETQYF.

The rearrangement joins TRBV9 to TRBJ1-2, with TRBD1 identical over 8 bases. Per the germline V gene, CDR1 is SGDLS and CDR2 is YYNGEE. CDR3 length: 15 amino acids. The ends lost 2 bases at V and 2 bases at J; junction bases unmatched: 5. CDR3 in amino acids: CASSVQDRANYGYTF. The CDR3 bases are TGTGCCAGCAGCGTCCAGGACAGGGCGAACTATGGCTACACCTTC.

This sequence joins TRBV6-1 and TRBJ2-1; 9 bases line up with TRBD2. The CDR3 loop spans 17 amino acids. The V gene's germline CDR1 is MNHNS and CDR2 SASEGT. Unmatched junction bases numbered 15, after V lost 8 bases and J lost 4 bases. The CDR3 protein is CASVGGRGRAEYNEQFF. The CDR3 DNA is TGTGCCAGCGTGGGCGGCCGCGGGAGGGCCGAATACAATGAGCAGTTCTTC.

In DNA form, the CDR3 reads TGTGCCACCAGCACGTCCAGCGGAACTCACTATGGCTACACCTTC. Amino acids: CATSTSSGTHYGYTF. V is TRBV15 and J is TRBJ1-2; D is unclear. CDR1 is LNHNV, CDR2 YYDKDF, per germline (reference sequence). The CDR3 covers 15 residues. Trimming shortened V by 4 bases and J by 3 bases, and 15 bases separated the two germline ends.

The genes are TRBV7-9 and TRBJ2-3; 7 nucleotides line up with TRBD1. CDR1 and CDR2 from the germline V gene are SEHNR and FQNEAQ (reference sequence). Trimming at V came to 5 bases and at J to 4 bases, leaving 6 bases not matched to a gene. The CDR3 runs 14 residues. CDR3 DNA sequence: TGTGCCAGCAGCCCGATGACAGGGTCAGATACGCAGTATTTT. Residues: CASSPMTGSDTQYF.

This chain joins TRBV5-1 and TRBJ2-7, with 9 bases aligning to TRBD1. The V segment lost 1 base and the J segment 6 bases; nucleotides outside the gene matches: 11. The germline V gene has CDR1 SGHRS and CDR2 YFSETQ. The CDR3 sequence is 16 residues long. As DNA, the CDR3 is TGCGCCAGCAGCTTGACACCGGGACAGGGAAAATCCGAGCAGTACTTC. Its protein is CASSLTPGQGKSEQYF.

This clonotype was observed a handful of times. The DNA of the CDR3 is TGCAGTGCTAGAGATCTTGGGAGGTCGGAGACCCAGTACTTC. Translated: CSARDLGRSETQYF. V usage is TRBV20-1 and J usage is TRBJ2-5; the D gene is possibly TRBD2 (6 bases). Per germline, CDR1 DFQATT and CDR2 SNEGSKA (reference sequence). The V and J ends lost 0 bases and 5 bases respectively, with 13 bases between them. The CDR3 has 14 amino acids.

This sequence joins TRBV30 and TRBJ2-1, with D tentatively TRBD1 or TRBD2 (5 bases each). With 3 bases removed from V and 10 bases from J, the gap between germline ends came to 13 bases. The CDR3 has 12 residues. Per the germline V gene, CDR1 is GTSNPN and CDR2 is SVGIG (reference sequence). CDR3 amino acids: CAWRKRDLEQFF. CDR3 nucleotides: TGTGCCTGGAGGAAACGGGACCTCGAGCAGTTCTTC.

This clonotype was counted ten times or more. CDR3 DNA sequence: TGTGCCAGCACTACCGGGGGGCCGGAGCAGTTCTTC. Its translation is CASTTGGPEQFF. The chain combines TRBV12-3 or TRBV12-4 with TRBJ2-1, with D possibly being TRBD2 (7 bases). The V and J ends lost 7 bases and 10 bases respectively, with 14 bases between them. This CDR3 has 12 amino acids.

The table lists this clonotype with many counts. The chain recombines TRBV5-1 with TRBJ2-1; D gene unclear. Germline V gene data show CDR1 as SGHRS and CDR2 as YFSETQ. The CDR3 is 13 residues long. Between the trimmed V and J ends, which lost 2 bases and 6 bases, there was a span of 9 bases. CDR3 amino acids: CASSFSSPNEQFF. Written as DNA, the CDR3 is TGCGCCAGCAGCTTCTCGAGCCCCAATGAGCAGTTCTTC.

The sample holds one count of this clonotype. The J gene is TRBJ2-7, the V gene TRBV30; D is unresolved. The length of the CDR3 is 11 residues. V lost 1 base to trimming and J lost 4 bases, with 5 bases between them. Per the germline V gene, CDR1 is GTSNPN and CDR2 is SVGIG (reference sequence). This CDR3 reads CAWSAQYEQYF. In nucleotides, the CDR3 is TGTGCCTGGAGTGCACAGTACGAGCAGTACTTC. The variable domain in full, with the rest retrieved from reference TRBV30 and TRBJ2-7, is SQTIHQWPATLVQPVGSPLSLECTVEGTSNPNLYWYRQAAGRGLQLLFYSVGIGQISSEVPQNLSASRPQDRQFILSSKKLLLSDSGFYLCAWSAQYEQYFGPGTRLTVT.